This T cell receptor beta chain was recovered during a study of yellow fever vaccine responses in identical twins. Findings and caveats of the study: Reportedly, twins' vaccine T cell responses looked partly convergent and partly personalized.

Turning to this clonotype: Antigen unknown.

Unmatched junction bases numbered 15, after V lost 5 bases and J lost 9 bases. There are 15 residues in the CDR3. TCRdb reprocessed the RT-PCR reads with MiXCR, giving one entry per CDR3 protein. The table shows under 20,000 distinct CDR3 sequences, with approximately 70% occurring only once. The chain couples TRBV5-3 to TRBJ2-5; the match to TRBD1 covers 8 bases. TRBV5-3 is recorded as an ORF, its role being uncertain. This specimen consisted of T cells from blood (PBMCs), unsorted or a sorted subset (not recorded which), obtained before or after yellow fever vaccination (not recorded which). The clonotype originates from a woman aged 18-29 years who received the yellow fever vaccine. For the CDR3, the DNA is TGTGCCAGAAGACCCCGGAGGACAGGGAGATCGGCCCAGTACTTC. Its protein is CARRPRRTGRSAQYF.